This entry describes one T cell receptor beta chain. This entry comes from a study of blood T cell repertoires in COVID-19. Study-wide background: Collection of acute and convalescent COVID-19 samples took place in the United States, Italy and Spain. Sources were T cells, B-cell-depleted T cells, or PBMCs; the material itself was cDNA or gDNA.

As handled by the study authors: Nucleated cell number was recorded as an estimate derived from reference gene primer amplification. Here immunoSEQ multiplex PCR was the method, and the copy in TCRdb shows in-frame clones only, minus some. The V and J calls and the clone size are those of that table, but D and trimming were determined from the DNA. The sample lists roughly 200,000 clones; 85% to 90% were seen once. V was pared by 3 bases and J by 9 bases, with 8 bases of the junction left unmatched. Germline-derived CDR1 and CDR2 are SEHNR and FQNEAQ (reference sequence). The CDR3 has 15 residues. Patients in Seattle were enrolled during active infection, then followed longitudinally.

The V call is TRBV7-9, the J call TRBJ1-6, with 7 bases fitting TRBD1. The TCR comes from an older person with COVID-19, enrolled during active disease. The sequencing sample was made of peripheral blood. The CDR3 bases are TGTGCCAGCAGCTTCCAAACAGGGGATGGTTCACCCCTCCACTTT. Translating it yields CASSFQTGDGSPLHF.